This T cell receptor beta chain is drawn from a study of a mutant IDH1 vaccine in newly diagnosed glioma. Turning to the study itself: The study started vaccination 4-6 weeks after radiotherapy alone, or with temozolomide cycles. Earlier therapy was either radiotherapy, temozolomide, or both, and most got both.

About this clone: Its antigen is not known.

Study-level findings and limits: Seemingly, pseudoprogression had no relation to changes in the top peripheral T cell clonotypes.

The trim removed 1 base at V and 5 bases at J, leaving 7 bases unmatched. The CDR3 sequence is 17 residues long. CDR1 and CDR2 from the germline V gene are SGHTA and FQGTGA. Assay: immunoSEQ multiplex PCR; the TCRdb copy retains only in-frame clones and omits some. The sample yields over 65,000 clones, roughly 84% seen once. Time point defined: week 35, safety follow-up. Topical imiquimod was applied with each vaccine dose, which held 300 ug of mutant IDH1 20-mer peptide. Patients in the study were vaccinated eight times, receiving shots in weeks 1, 3, 5, 7, 11, 15, 19 and 23. The gene calls are TRBV7-3 and TRBJ2-3; 12 nucleotides match TRBD2. This TCR was sampled from a man aged 18 to 29 with glioma. The material was PBMCs, obtained from a glioma patient whose treatment included an IDH1 peptide vaccine. The CDR3 coding sequence is TGTGCCAGCAGCTTAATGGCTAGCGGGGGGGTTGGAGATACGCAGTATTTT. Its protein product is CASSLMASGGVGDTQYF.